These 17 T cell receptor beta chains were sequenced from one sample in a study of blood T cell repertoires in COVID-19. Data came from immunoSEQ multiplex PCR; TCRdb stores just in-frame clones and leaves some out. This table holds around 260,000 clones, roughly 85% found once. The sequenced sample was PBMCs or T cells enriched from blood (not recorded which). The receptors derive from a woman aged 25 to 39 who had recovered from COVID-19.

The V gene is TRBV9, the J gene TRBJ2-1; 9 nucleotides align to TRBD2. This CDR3 has 17 amino acids. The V segment lost 4 bases and the J segment 6 bases; nucleotides outside the gene matches: 14. CDR1 is SGDLS, CDR2 YYNGEE, per germline. The DNA of the CDR3 is TGTGCCAGCAGCATTAACATAGCGGGAGTGGGGGTCAATGAGCAGTTCTTC. It encodes CASSINIAGVGVNEQFF.

The V gene is TRBV4-2, the J gene TRBJ1-5; D is possibly TRBD1 (6 bases). The CDR3 covers 15 residues. Germline V gene sequence: CDR1 LGHNA, CDR2 YNFKEQ. Trimming took off 0 bases at V and 7 bases at J, with 13 bases between the two ends. CDR3 sequence reads: CASSQDNTGWQPQHF. Written as DNA, the CDR3 is TGTGCCAGCAGCCAAGACAACACAGGGTGGCAGCCCCAGCATTTT.

The chain employs TRBV19 and TRBJ1-6; D call uncertain. Trimming pared 3 bases from V and 6 bases from J, leaving 15 bases between. This CDR3 is built from 16 residues. Germline V gives CDR1 LNHDA, CDR2 SQIVND (reference sequence). The DNA of the CDR3 is TGTGCCAGTAGTATTCGGCGGGGAGGATTTAATTCACCCCTCCACTTT. Its protein is CASSIRRGGFNSPLHF.

This clone turned up a few times. The CDR3 DNA is TGCGCCAGCAGCTTGGGAGCTAGCGGGTTAGAGACCCAGTACTTC. It codes for CASSLGASGLETQYF. The V and J genes are TRBV5-1 and TRBJ2-5, with TRBD2 matching 8 bases. CDR3 size: 15 residues. The ends lost 0 bases at V and 4 bases at J; junction bases unmatched: 5. The germline CDR1 and CDR2 sequences are SGHRS and YFSETQ. Combining the CDR3 with reference TRBV5-1 and TRBJ2-5 gives the whole variable domain KAGVTQTPRYLIKTRGQQVTLSCSPISGHRSVSWYQQTPGQGLQFLFEYFSETQRNKGNFPGRFSGRQFSNSRSEMNVSTLELGDSALYLCASSLGASGLETQYFGPGTRLLVL.

The genes are TRBV6-4 and TRBJ1-1, with a possible D match to TRBD1 (5 bases). The V gene lost 10 bases and the J gene lost 5 bases, with 20 bases spanning the gap. Per germline, CDR1 MRHNA and CDR2 SNTAGT. There are 14 residues in the CDR3. The CDR3 region has the DNA TGTGCCACCCCAAAGGACACCGCGGATACTGAAGCTTTCTTT. It yields the protein CATPKDTADTEAFF.

The V and J genes are TRBV11-1 and TRBJ2-2; TRBD1 aligns across 9 bases. V was clipped by 6 bases and J by 4 bases; unmatched bases: 9. Germline lookup yields CDR1 SGHAT and CDR2 FQDESV (reference sequence). CDR3 length equals 16 residues. CDR3 loop: CASSPPGQGRTGELFF. CDR3 DNA: TGTGCCAGCAGTCCCCCGGGACAGGGCCGCACCGGGGAGCTGTTTTTT.

CDR3 sequence: CASSPLQGNVYEQYF. Written as DNA, the CDR3 is TGTGCCAGCAGCCCCCTTCAGGGGAATGTTTACGAGCAGTACTTC. The V and J genes are TRBV7-9 and TRBJ2-7, with D perhaps TRBD1 (6 bases). The CDR3 runs 15 residues. Trimming removed 5 bases at V and 4 bases at J, with 18 bases between. The germline V gene has CDR1 SEHNR and CDR2 FQNEAQ (reference sequence).

This chain uses TRBV2 with TRBJ2-7, with D possibly being TRBD2 (6 bases). Germline loops: CDR1 SNHLY, CDR2 FYNNEI. V was cut by 11 bases and J by 3 bases, with 17 bases left in between. The CDR3 is made up of 13 amino acids. The chain's CDR3 is CAGQEGIDYEQYF. The CDR3 DNA follows: TGTGCCGGCCAGGAGGGGATAGACTACGAGCAGTACTTC.

This clone was counted only a few times. The genes are TRBV6-6 and TRBJ1-1, with D possibly being TRBD1 (5 bases). V was shortened by 5 bases and J by 1 base, with 14 bases between the two germline ends. The length of the CDR3 is 15 residues. Germline V CDR1 and CDR2: MNHNY, SVGAGI (reference sequence). CDR3 DNA: TGTGCCAGCAGTGCCCCGGGGGGGAGGAACACTGAAGCTTTCTTT. As protein: CASSAPGGRNTEAFF.

The chain has TRBV28 and TRBJ1-2; D may be TRBD1 (5 bases). Germline V gives CDR1 MDHEN, CDR2 SYDVKM. This CDR3 has 13 amino acids. Trimming left V 7 bases short and J 8 bases short, with 17 bases between. The CDR3 nucleotides are TGTGCCAGCACCCCCGGGGGTTTGAGCGGCTACACCTTC. It translates to CASTPGGLSGYTF.

The chain recombines TRBV3-1 (or the pseudogene TRBV3-2) with TRBJ1-3, with D tentatively TRBD1 (5 bases). This CDR3 contains 12 residues. Trimming cost V 5 bases and J 12 bases, with 14 bases left between them. Germline CDR1 reads LGHDT; CDR2 reads YNNKEL (reference sequence). CDR3 DNA: TGTGCCAGCAGCTCCACGACAGTGAGCATATATTTT. It is translated as CASSSTTVSIYF.

This clone was found once. The rearrangement links TRBV9 to TRBJ2-7; the D gene is possibly TRBD2 (6 bases). From germline, CDR1 is SGDLS and CDR2 YYNGEE. The V and J ends lost 2 bases and 2 bases respectively, with 20 bases between them. The CDR3 is 17 amino acids. CDR3 sequence: CASSVGSTGVLAYEQYF. CDR3 DNA sequence: TGTGCCAGCAGCGTCGGTTCAACGGGAGTCCTGGCCTACGAGCAGTACTTC.

V and J are TRBV28 and TRBJ1-3; a possible D gene is TRBD1 (5 bases). In germline, CDR1 is MDHEN, CDR2 SYDVKM. V lost 2 bases to trimming and J lost 5 bases, with 10 bases between them. This CDR3 is 14 amino acids long. CDR3 sequence (DNA): TGTGCCAGCAGTTTAGCAGGGCCGCGAAACACCATATATTTT. It codes for CASSLAGPRNTIYF.

This clone was found a few times. J is TRBJ1-5 and V is TRBV19; D may be TRBD1 (6 bases). CDR3 length: 15 amino acids. Germline V gives CDR1 LNHDA, CDR2 SQIVND (reference sequence). Trimming stripped 9 bases from V and 4 bases from J, with 19 bases between. In DNA, the CDR3 is TGTGCCAGCAGCCCTGTGGACAGAGGTAATCAGCCCCAGCATTTT. Protein sequence: CASSPVDRGNQPQHF.

The chain is built from TRBV15 and TRBJ2-7; 8 bases align to TRBD2. Germline-derived CDR1 and CDR2 are LNHNV and YYDKDF (reference sequence). J was trimmed by 5 bases and V by 5 bases; bases with no gene match: 11. This CDR3 has 15 amino acids. The CDR3 DNA follows: TGTGCCACCAGCGGTCGTAGCGGGATGGCGAACGAGCAGTACTTC. The encoded protein is CATSGRSGMANEQYF. The variable domain in full, completed from reference TRBV15 and TRBJ2-7, reads DAMVIQNPRYQVTQFGKPVTLSCSQTLNHNVMYWYQQKSSQAPKLLFHYYDKDFNNEADTPDNFQSRRPNTSFCFLDIRSPGLGDTAMYLCATSGRSGMANEQYFGPGTRLTVT.

V and J are TRBV11-2 and TRBJ2-7; TRBD2 is a possible D gene (5 bases). The germline V gene has CDR1 SGHAT and CDR2 FQNNGV. V shed 6 bases and J shed 1 base, with 19 bases lying between them. CDR3 length equals 16 residues. The CDR3 DNA sequence: TGTGCCAGCAGTCTAGAGGGTGGGGTCAAATCCTACGAGCAGTACTTC. Translation: CASSLEGGVKSYEQYF.

This rearrangement joins TRBV27 to TRBJ1-1, with 7 bases fitting TRBD1. The germline V gene has CDR1 MNHEY and CDR2 SMNVEV (reference sequence). The CDR3 spans 15 residues. The V gene end was trimmed by 5 bases and the J gene end by 3 bases; junction bases not matched to a gene: 9. The CDR3: CASSHLQGFHTEAFF. CDR3 bases: TGTGCCAGCAGTCATCTACAGGGGTTCCACACTGAAGCTTTCTTT.